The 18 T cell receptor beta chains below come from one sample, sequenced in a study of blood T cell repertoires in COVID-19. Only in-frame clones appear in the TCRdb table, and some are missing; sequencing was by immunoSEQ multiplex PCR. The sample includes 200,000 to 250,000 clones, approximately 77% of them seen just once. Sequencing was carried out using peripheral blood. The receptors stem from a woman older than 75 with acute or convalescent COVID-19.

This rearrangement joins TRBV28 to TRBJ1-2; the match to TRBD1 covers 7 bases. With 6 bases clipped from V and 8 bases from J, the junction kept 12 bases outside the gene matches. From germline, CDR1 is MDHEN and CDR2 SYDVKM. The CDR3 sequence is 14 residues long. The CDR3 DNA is TGTGCCAGCAGCCTTGAGCTGACAGGGATGGGCTACACCTTC. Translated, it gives CASSLELTGMGYTF.

Written as DNA, the CDR3 is TGTGCCAGCAGCCCGCTGTGGAGGGGGAACACTGAAGCTTTCTTT. Translated: CASSPLWRGNTEAFF. The chain links TRBV5-8 to TRBJ1-1, with a weak D call TRBD1 (5 bases). V was shortened by 4 bases and J by 1 base, with 14 bases between the two germline ends. Germline assignment: CDR1 SGHTS and CDR2 YDEGEE. The CDR3 loop spans 15 amino acids.

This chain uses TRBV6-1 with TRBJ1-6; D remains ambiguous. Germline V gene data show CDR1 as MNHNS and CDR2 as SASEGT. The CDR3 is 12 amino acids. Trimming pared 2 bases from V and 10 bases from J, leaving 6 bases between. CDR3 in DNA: TGTGCCAGCAGTGAAAGCAGGTCACCCCTCCACTTT. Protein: CASSESRSPLHF.

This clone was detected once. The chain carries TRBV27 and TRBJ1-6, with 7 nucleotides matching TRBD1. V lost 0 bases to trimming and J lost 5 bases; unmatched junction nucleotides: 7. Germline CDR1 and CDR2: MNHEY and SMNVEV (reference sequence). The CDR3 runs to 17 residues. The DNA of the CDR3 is TGTGCCAGCAGTTTATCGACAGGGAGGTCGAATAATTCACCCCTCCACTTT. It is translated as CASSLSTGRSNNSPLHF.

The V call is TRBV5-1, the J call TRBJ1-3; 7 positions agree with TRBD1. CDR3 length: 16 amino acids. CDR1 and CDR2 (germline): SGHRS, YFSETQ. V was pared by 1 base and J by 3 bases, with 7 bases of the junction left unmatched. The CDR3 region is CASSLMAGGIGNTIYF. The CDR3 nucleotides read TGCGCCAGCAGCTTGATGGCAGGGGGAATTGGAAACACCATATATTTT.

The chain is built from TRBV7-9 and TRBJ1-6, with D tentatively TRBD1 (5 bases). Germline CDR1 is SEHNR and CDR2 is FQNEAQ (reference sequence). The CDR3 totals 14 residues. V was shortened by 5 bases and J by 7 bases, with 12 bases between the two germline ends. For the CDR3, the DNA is TGTGCCAGCAGCCAGGACACCGTGAATTCACCCCTCCACTTT. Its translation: CASSQDTVNSPLHF. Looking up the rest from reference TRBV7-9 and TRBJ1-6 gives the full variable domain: DTGVSQNPRHKITKRGQNVTFRCDPISEHNRLYWYRQTLGQGPEFLTYFQNEAQLEKSRLLSDRFSAERPKGSFSTLEIQRTEQGDSAMYLCASSQDTVNSPLHFGNGTRLTVT.

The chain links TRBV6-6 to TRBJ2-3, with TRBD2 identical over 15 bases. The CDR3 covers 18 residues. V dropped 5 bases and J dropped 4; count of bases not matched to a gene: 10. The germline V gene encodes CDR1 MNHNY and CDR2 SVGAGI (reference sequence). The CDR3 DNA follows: TGTGCCAGCAGTCCCGGACTAGCGGGGGGGCCGAGGGCAGATACGCAGTATTTT. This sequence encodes CASSPGLAGGPRADTQYF.

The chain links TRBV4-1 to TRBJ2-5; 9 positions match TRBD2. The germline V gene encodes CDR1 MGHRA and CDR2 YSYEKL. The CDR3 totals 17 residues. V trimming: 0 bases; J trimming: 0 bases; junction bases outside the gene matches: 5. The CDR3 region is CASSQDRASGDQETQYF. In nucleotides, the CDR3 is TGCGCCAGCAGCCAAGACAGGGCTAGCGGGGACCAAGAGACCCAGTACTTC.

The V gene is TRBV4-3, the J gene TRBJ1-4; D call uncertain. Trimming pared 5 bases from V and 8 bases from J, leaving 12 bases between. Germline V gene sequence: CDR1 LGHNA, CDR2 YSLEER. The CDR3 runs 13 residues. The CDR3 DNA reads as TGCGCCAGCAGCTCGTCACTATGGGAAAAACTGTTTTTT. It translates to CASSSSLWEKLFF.

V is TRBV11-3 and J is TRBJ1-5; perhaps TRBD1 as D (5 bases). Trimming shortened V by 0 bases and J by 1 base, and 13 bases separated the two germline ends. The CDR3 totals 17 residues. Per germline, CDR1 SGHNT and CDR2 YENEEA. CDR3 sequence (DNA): TGTGCCAGCAGCTTAGATCGAGGGACTGTGAGCAATCAGCCCCAGCATTTT. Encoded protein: CASSLDRGTVSNQPQHF.

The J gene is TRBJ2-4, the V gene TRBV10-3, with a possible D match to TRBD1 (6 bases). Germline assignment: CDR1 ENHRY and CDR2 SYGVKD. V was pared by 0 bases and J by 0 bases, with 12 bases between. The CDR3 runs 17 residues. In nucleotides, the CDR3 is TGTGCCATCAGTGAGTCAGGGACACGCCTAGCCAAAAACATTCAGTACTTC. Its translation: CAISESGTRLAKNIQYF.

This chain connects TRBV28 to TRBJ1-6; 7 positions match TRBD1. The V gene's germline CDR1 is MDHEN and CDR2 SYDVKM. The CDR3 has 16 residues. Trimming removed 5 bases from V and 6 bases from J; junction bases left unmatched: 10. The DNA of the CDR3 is TGTGCCAGCAGTCGCCCCGGGACAGTCGCTAATTCACCCCTCCACTTT. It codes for CASSRPGTVANSPLHF.

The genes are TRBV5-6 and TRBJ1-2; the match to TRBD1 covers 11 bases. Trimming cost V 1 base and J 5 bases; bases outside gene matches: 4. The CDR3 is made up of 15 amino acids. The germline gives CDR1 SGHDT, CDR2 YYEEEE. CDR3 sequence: CASSLRGQGAYGYTF. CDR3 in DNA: TGTGCCAGCAGCTTGAGAGGACAGGGGGCATATGGCTACACCTTC.

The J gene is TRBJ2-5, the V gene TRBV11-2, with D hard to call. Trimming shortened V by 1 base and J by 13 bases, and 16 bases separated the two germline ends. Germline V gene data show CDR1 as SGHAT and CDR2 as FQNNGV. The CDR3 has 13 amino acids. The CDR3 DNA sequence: TGTGCCAGCAGCTTAGGAAATAGCAGACGCCCGTACTTC. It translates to CASSLGNSRRPYF.

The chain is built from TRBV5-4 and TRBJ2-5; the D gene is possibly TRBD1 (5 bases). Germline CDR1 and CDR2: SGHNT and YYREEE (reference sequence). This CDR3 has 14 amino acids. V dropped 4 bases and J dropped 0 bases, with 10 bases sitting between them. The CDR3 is CASSTRTNQETQYF. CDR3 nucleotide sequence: TGTGCCAGCAGCACAAGGACAAACCAAGAGACCCAGTACTTC. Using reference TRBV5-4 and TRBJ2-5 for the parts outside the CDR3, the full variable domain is ETGVTQSPTHLIKTRGQQVTLRCSSQSGHNTVSWYQQALGQGPQFIFQYYREEENGRGNFPPRFSGLQFPNYSSELNVNALELDDSALYLCASSTRTNQETQYFGPGTRLLVL.

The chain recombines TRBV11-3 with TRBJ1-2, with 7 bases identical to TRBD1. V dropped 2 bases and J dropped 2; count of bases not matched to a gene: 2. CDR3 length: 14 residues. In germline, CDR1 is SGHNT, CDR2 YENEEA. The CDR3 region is CASSLMGQNYGYTF. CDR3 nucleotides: TGTGCCAGCAGCTTAATGGGACAGAACTATGGCTACACCTTC.

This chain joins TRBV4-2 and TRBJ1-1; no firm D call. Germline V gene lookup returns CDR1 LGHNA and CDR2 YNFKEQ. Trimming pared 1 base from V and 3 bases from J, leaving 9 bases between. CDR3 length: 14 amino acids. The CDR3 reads CASSQVRGYTEAFF. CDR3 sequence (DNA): TGTGCCAGCAGCCAAGTACGAGGGTACACTGAAGCTTTCTTT.

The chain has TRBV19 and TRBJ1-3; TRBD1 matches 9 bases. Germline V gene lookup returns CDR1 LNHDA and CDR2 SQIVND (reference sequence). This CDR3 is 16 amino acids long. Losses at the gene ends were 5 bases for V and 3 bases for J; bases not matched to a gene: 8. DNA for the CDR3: TGTGCCAGTAGTGGCCGACAGGGGGACATTGGAAACACCATATATTTT. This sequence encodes CASSGRQGDIGNTIYF.